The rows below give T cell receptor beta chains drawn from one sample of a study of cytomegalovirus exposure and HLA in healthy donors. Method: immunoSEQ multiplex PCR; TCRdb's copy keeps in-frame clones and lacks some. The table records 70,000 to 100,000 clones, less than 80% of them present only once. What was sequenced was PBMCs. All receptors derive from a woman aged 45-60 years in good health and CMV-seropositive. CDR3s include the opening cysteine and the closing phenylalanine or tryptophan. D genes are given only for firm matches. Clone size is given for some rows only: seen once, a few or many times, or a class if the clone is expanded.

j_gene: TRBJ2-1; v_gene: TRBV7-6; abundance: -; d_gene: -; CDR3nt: TGTGCCAGCAGCTTAGGGCTCAGTGAGCAGTTCTTC; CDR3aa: CASSLGLSEQFF
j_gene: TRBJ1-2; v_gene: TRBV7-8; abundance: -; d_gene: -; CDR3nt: TGTGCCAGCAGCTTAGGAGAGGGTGGAGGCTATGGCTACACCTTC; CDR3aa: CASSLGEGGGYGYTF
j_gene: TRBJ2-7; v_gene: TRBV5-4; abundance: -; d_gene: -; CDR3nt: TGTGCCAGCAGCTTGACAGGGTACTCCTACGAGCAGTACTTC; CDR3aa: CASSLTGYSYEQYF
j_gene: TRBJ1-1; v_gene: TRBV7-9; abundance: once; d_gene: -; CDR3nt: TGTTCCAGCAGCTTAGAGGGGGGGACTGAAGCTTTCTTT; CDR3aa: CSSSLEGGTEAFF
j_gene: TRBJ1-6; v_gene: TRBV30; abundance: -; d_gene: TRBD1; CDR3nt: TGTGCCTGGAGTGTACGACAGGGAAATTCACCCCTCCACTTT; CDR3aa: CAWSVRQGNSPLHF
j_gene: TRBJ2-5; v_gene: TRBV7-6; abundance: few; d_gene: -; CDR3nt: TGTGCCAGCAGCCTTGCGGGGTACCAAGAGACCCAGTACTTC; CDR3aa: CASSLAGYQETQYF
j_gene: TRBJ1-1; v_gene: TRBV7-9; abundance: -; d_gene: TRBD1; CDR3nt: TGTGCCAGCAGCCGAGGGGACAGTTTGTCGCTGGCTGAAGCTTTCTTT; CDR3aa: CASSRGDSLSLAEAFF
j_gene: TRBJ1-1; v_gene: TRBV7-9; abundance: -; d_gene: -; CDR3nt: TGTGCCAGCAGCTTAGGGGTGGGACTTGAAGCTTTCTTT; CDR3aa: CASSLGVGLEAFF
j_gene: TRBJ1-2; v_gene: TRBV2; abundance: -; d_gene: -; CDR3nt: TGTGCACAGGCGGACGGTTGGGATGGCTACACCTTC; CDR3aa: CAQADGWDGYTF
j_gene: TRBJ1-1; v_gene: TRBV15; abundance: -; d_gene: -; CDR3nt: TGTGCCACCAGTGTCGGGTACACTGAAGCTTTCTTT; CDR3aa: CATSVGYTEAFF
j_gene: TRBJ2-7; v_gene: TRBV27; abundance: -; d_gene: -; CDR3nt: TGTGCCAGCAGTTTATCGTCCGGGGGGCCCTACGAGCAGTACTTC; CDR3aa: CASSLSSGGPYEQYF
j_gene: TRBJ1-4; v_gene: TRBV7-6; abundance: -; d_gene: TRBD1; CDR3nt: TGTGCCAGCAGTCAACAGGGGGCGGGTGAAAAACTGTTTTTT; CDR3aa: CASSQQGAGEKLFF